This note documents a single TCR beta chain sequence. The identical CDR3 is also encoded by other nucleotide sequences in the sample. These data belong to a study of blood T cell repertoires in COVID-19. Data came from immunoSEQ multiplex PCR; TCRdb stores just in-frame clones and leaves some out. This sample carries 100,000 or so clones, around 83% of them seen once, and the ten largest clones take just under 2%. V was pared by 6 bases and J by 7 bases, with 8 bases of the junction left unmatched. CDR3 size: 15 residues. Per germline, CDR1 MDHEN and CDR2 SYDVKM. The TCR comes from a man aged 70 or older with active or convalescent COVID-19. Specimen: peripheral blood. The chain carries TRBV28 and TRBJ1-6; 8 positions match TRBD1. The CDR3 DNA reads as TGTGCCAGCAGCTTAGCAGGGGGCGTAAATTCACCCCTCCACTTT. This gives the protein CASSLAGGVNSPLHF.